These 32 T cell receptor beta chains share one sample of origin, sequenced in a study of control samples from healthy donors and cancer patients (dated by TCRdb to about 2020). The method was the immunoSEQ multiplex PCR assay. The table comes from immuneACCESS by way of TCRdb, which keeps in-frame sequences with V and J called. Part of the clones is missing from these tables; in studies checked, under half for an unresolved V gene and the rest for unknown reasons. This sample lists around 94,000 clones; 90% were detected once. Over 3% of the sample is in the top ten clones. Sequences were obtained from blood. These TCRs come from a woman younger than 30 in good health.

The chain recombines TRBV24-1 with TRBJ2-5; 9 bases align to TRBD2. Trimming cost V 4 bases and J 2 bases; bases outside gene matches: 1. This CDR3 contains 14 residues. Germline CDR1 reads KGHDR; CDR2 reads SFDVKD. The CDR3 DNA reads as TGTGCCACCAGTGAAGCGGGGGGACAAGAGACCCAGTACTTC. Amino acids: CATSEAGGQETQYF.

The gene calls are TRBV27 and TRBJ2-1; D is perhaps TRBD1 or TRBD2 (5 bases each). The CDR3 is 15 amino acids. The V end was cut by 6 bases, the J end by 0 bases, with 12 bases between. Looked up from germline, CDR1 is MNHEY and CDR2 is SMNVEV (reference sequence). CDR3 sequence reads: CASRRGRSSYNEQFF. The CDR3, as DNA: TGTGCCAGCAGACGGGGCAGGAGCTCCTACAATGAGCAGTTCTTC.

The chain combines TRBV6-5 with TRBJ1-1; D is unresolved. CDR3 length equals 14 residues. Trimming removed 3 bases at V and 2 bases at J, with 10 bases between. The V gene's germline CDR1 is MNHEY and CDR2 SVGAGI. The CDR3 sequence: CASSYDGTNTEAFF. As DNA, the CDR3 is TGTGCCAGCAGTTATGACGGAACAAACACTGAAGCTTTCTTT.

Concerning this clone itself: The germline gene is not matched at one end of the junction; a read error may be the cause. The chain couples TRBV6-5 to TRBJ1-4; D perhaps matches TRBD1 (5 bases). Per germline, CDR1 MNHEY and CDR2 SVGAGI. The CDR3 totals 14 residues. CDR3 amino acids: CASIARTGEEKLFF. Written as DNA, the CDR3 is TGTGCGAGCATCGCCCGGACGGGGGAGGAAAAACTGTTTTTT.

The rearrangement uses TRBV2 and TRBJ2-2, with 10 bases that match TRBD1. Unmatched junction bases numbered 14, after V lost 5 bases and J lost 2 bases. The CDR3 is 19 amino acids. The V gene's germline CDR1 is SNHLY and CDR2 FYNNEI. CDR3 residues: CASSPMDRGERGNTGELFF. CDR3 nucleotides: TGTGCCAGCAGTCCTATGGACAGGGGGGAGAGGGGAAACACCGGGGAGCTGTTTTTT.

Details on this clone: It may be a read error: a sequence one base away is much more abundant. This specimen includes other DNA sequences encoding the same CDR3. The CDR3 protein is CSVEMNTEAFF. DNA for the CDR3: TGCAGCGTTGAGATGAACACTGAAGCTTTCTTT. The gene calls are TRBV29-1 and TRBJ1-1; D unresolved. Germline V lookup: CDR1 SQVTM, CDR2 ANQGSEA. The germline V and J ends were trimmed by 3 bases and 0 bases, with 2 bases remaining between them. The CDR3 is made up of 11 amino acids. Filled out from reference TRBV29-1 and TRBJ1-1, the complete variable domain reads SAVISQKPSRDICQRGTSLTIQCQVDSQVTMMFWYRQQPGQSLTLIATANQGSEATYESGFVIDKFPISRPNLTFSTLTVSNMSPEDSSIYLCSVEMNTEAFFGQGTRLTVV.

In this sample, this clone turned up once. V usage is TRBV9 and J usage is TRBJ1-2; 7 positions match TRBD1. There are 16 residues in the CDR3. The ends lost 2 bases at V and 4 bases at J; junction bases unmatched: 11. Per the germline V gene, CDR1 is SGDLS and CDR2 is YYNGEE. This CDR3 is CASSVITTGEVYGYTF. In nucleotides, the CDR3 is TGTGCCAGCAGCGTGATAACAACAGGGGAGGTCTATGGCTACACCTTC.

The chain employs TRBV7-9 and TRBJ1-4; 7 bases align to TRBD1. This CDR3 spans 15 amino acids. The V segment lost 5 bases and the J segment 4 bases; nucleotides outside the gene matches: 7. From germline, CDR1 is SEHNR and CDR2 FQNEAQ (reference sequence). The CDR3 DNA is TGTGCCAGCAGCGACACAGGGGCCCTTAATGAAAAACTGTTTTTT. This encodes CASSDTGALNEKLFF.

The rearrangement uses TRBV5-1 and TRBJ2-5; D is undetermined. CDR1 is SGHRS, CDR2 YFSETQ, per germline. V was shortened by 1 base and J by 7 bases, with 8 bases between the two germline ends. The CDR3 has 12 amino acids. This chain's CDR3 is CASSLNERTQYF. The CDR3 nucleotides read TGCGCCAGCAGCTTGAATGAGCGGACCCAGTACTTC.

The chain couples TRBV7-2 to TRBJ2-3, with D unresolved. There are 14 residues in the CDR3. Germline CDR1 SGHTA, CDR2 FQGNSA. V was cut by 5 bases and J by 1 base, with 10 bases left in between. The CDR3 protein is CASSRNLGTDTQYF. CDR3 DNA: TGTGCCAGCAGCCGTAATTTGGGCACAGATACGCAGTATTTT.

The chain has TRBV4-1 and TRBJ2-5, with D unclear. Germline V lookup: CDR1 MGHRA, CDR2 YSYEKL. The CDR3 is made up of 15 amino acids. The V end was cut by 0 bases, the J end by 3 bases, with 11 bases between. The CDR3 here is CASSQDGMREETQYF. The DNA of the CDR3 is TGCGCCAGCAGCCAAGATGGTATGAGAGAAGAGACCCAGTACTTC.

The V gene is TRBV7-3, the J gene TRBJ2-3; D is unresolved. The CDR3 covers 13 residues. V was shortened by 3 bases and J by 0 bases, with 4 bases between the two germline ends. Germline CDR1 and CDR2: SGHTA and FQGTGA. The CDR3 protein is CASSLASTDTQYF. CDR3 DNA: TGTGCCAGCAGCTTGGCTAGCACAGATACGCAGTATTTT.

In nucleotides, the CDR3 is TGTGCCAGCAGAGAACTAGCGGGGGGGCTCAATGAGCAGTTCTTC. Translated: CASRELAGGLNEQFF. The V gene is TRBV2, the J gene TRBJ2-1; 13 bases map to TRBD2. The CDR3 contains 15 residues. V lost 6 bases to trimming and J lost 6 bases; unmatched junction nucleotides: 5. Germline CDR1 SNHLY, CDR2 FYNNEI.

V is TRBV6-1 and J is TRBJ1-5; the D is unclear. Germline V gene sequence: CDR1 MNHNS, CDR2 SASEGT. V lost 3 bases and J 1 base, leaving 10 bases between the germline ends. This CDR3 is 15 amino acids long. The CDR3 DNA reads TGTGCCAGCAGTGACCGCCTGGGGAGCAATCAGCCCCAGCATTTT. Protein: CASSDRLGSNQPQHF.

The V and J genes are TRBV5-1 and TRBJ2-5; 8 bases are shared with TRBD1. Looked up from germline, CDR1 is SGHRS and CDR2 is YFSETQ. The CDR3 contains 15 residues. Unmatched junction bases numbered 5, after V lost 3 bases and J lost 1 base. Here the CDR3 DNA reads TGCGCCAGCAGCTGGAGGGACAGGACCCAAGAGACCCAGTACTTC. Its translation is CASSWRDRTQETQYF. Supplemented by reference TRBV5-1 and TRBJ2-5, the full variable domain reads KAGVTQTPRYLIKTRGQQVTLSCSPISGHRSVSWYQQTPGQGLQFLFEYFSETQRNKGNFPGRFSGRQFSNSRSEMNVSTLELGDSALYLCASSWRDRTQETQYFGPGTRLLVL.

V gene TRBV6-4 combines with J gene TRBJ2-2, with 8 bases aligning to TRBD2. CDR1 is MRHNA, CDR2 SNTAGT, per germline. J gave up 6 bases and V 0 bases, and 9 bases lay outside the gene matches. The CDR3 length is 17 residues. The CDR3 protein is CASSDSFSAGVPGELFF. The CDR3 coding sequence is TGTGCCAGCAGTGACTCGTTCTCAGCGGGGGTCCCCGGGGAGCTGTTTTTT.

The V gene is TRBV5-1, the J gene TRBJ1-5, with D hard to call. This CDR3 is built from 15 residues. Germline V lookup: CDR1 SGHRS, CDR2 YFSETQ. The V and J ends lost 3 bases and 0 bases respectively, with 10 bases between them. DNA of the CDR3: TGCGCCAGCAGCTCCGACGGTTATAGCAATCAGCCCCAGCATTTT. This gives the protein CASSSDGYSNQPQHF.

The chain recombines TRBV19 with TRBJ1-2, with D unresolved. The ends were cut back, 1 base at V and 5 bases at J, with 8 bases in the middle. There are 13 residues in the CDR3. Germline V lookup: CDR1 LNHDA, CDR2 SQIVND (reference sequence). CDR3 DNA: TGTGCCAGTAGTATAGTGCCGGCGTATGGCTACACCTTC. Translated, it gives CASSIVPAYGYTF.

The chain employs TRBV14 and TRBJ2-2, with a possible D match to TRBD2 (6 bases). Trimming pared 6 bases from V and 7 bases from J, leaving 12 bases between. The CDR3 is 13 amino acids. Germline V gene lookup returns CDR1 SGHDN and CDR2 FVKESK. The CDR3 nucleotides are TGTGCCAGCAGGGATGGGACTGGCGGGGAGCTGTTTTTT. It specifies CASRDGTGGELFF.

In regard to this clone: A much larger clone lies a single base off, so this may be a read error. The chain joins TRBV9 to TRBJ2-7; D is unresolved. Germline V gene lookup returns CDR1 SGDLS and CDR2 YYNGEE. CDR3 length: 11 residues. The germline V and J ends were trimmed by 3 bases and 2 bases, with 3 bases remaining between them. The CDR3 loop is CASSDAYEQYF. The CDR3 DNA sequence: TGTGCCAGCAGCGACGCCTACGAGCAGTACTTC.

V gene TRBV12-5 combines with J gene TRBJ1-1, with 10 positions matching TRBD1. Germline V gene sequence: CDR1 LGHNT, CDR2 FRNRAP. V dropped 7 bases and J dropped 4; count of bases not matched to a gene: 6. The CDR3 loop spans 14 amino acids. CDR3 amino acids: CASAGTGDGTEAFF. CDR3 bases: TGTGCTAGTGCCGGGACAGGGGATGGCACTGAAGCTTTCTTT.

The V call is TRBV6-1, the J call TRBJ2-7; tentative D call: TRBD1 (6 bases). Germline V lookup: CDR1 MNHNS, CDR2 SASEGT. CDR3 length: 12 amino acids. The V and J ends lost 5 bases and 6 bases respectively, with 11 bases between them. The CDR3 bases are TGTGCCAGCAGTTTCGGACAGTCCGAGCAGTACTTC. Protein sequence: CASSFGQSEQYF.

This clone appeared a single time. The rearrangement links TRBV27 to TRBJ2-2; TRBD2 matches at 8 bases. Germline V gives CDR1 MNHEY, CDR2 SMNVEV (reference sequence). This CDR3 comprises 18 residues. With 6 bases clipped from V and 0 bases from J, the junction kept 12 bases outside the gene matches. The CDR3 DNA sequence: TGTGCCAGCAGGCTCTCCCGGGACGGGGGGGCGAACACCGGGGAGCTGTTTTTT. It specifies CASRLSRDGGANTGELFF.

The chain joins TRBV11-2 to TRBJ1-1; D unresolved. V dropped 0 bases and J dropped 1 base, with 12 bases sitting between them. CDR1 SGHAT and CDR2 FQNNGV come from the germline V gene. The CDR3 totals 16 residues. The CDR3: CASSLDRRATNTEAFF. The CDR3 DNA reads as TGTGCCAGCAGCTTAGATCGTAGGGCAACGAACACTGAAGCTTTCTTT.

A single count supports this clone. The chain has TRBV5-1 and TRBJ1-2, with D maybe TRBD1 (5 bases). Germline V CDR1 and CDR2: SGHRS, YFSETQ. The CDR3 totals 17 residues. V was clipped by 1 base and J by 5 bases, with 21 bases between them. The CDR3 loop is CASSLWGRAQQPYGYTF. In nucleotides, the CDR3 is TGCGCCAGCAGCTTGTGGGGCAGGGCACAGCAACCTTATGGCTACACCTTC. The variable domain in full, completed from reference TRBV5-1 and TRBJ1-2, reads KAGVTQTPRYLIKTRGQQVTLSCSPISGHRSVSWYQQTPGQGLQFLFEYFSETQRNKGNFPGRFSGRQFSNSRSEMNVSTLELGDSALYLCASSLWGRAQQPYGYTFGSGTRLTVV.

The gene calls are TRBV5-1 and TRBJ2-3; D is perhaps TRBD2 (5 bases). The CDR3 is 14 amino acids. Germline V lookup: CDR1 SGHRS, CDR2 YFSETQ. With 2 bases removed from V and 2 bases from J, the gap between germline ends came to 9 bases. CDR3 DNA: TGCGCCAGCAGCTTTCTAGCCGACACAGATACGCAGTATTTT. This sequence encodes CASSFLADTDTQYF. Full variable domain (missing parts from reference TRBV5-1 and TRBJ2-3): KAGVTQTPRYLIKTRGQQVTLSCSPISGHRSVSWYQQTPGQGLQFLFEYFSETQRNKGNFPGRFSGRQFSNSRSEMNVSTLELGDSALYLCASSFLADTDTQYFGPGTRLTVL.

The genes are TRBV6-5 and TRBJ2-1; D not certain. Looked up from germline, CDR1 is MNHEY and CDR2 is SVGAGI. This CDR3 contains 15 residues. V was clipped by 6 bases and J by 4 bases, with 16 bases between them. CDR3 sequence reads: CASSGALTLYNEQFF. CDR3 sequence (DNA): TGTGCCAGCAGCGGCGCCCTGACCTTATACAATGAGCAGTTCTTC.

This chain connects TRBV9 to TRBJ1-4; possibly TRBD1 for D (6 bases). Looked up from germline, CDR1 is SGDLS and CDR2 is YYNGEE. The CDR3 spans 17 residues. V lost 4 bases and J lost 8, with 24 bases in between. The CDR3 bases are TGTGCCAGCAGCTCCTCCTACCCGGGGGGGGCAGGGGAAAAACTGTTTTTT. Amino acids: CASSSSYPGGAGEKLFF.

The chain joins TRBV6-5 to TRBJ2-5; no reliable D call. Germline values: CDR1 MNHEY, CDR2 SVGAGI. V was clipped by 5 bases and J by 6 bases, with 10 bases between them. The CDR3 loop spans 12 amino acids. CDR3 DNA: TGTGCCAGCAGTCAGGCTGGGAAGACCCAGTACTTC. This gives the protein CASSQAGKTQYF.

The chain recombines TRBV2 with TRBJ1-1; 7 positions match TRBD1. Germline V lookup: CDR1 SNHLY, CDR2 FYNNEI. J lost 8 bases, V lost 6 bases, and 6 bases had no gene match. The CDR3 has 12 amino acids. CDR3 DNA sequence: TGTGCCAGCAGAGGGGGCACTTCGGAAGCTTTCTTT. It is translated as CASRGGTSEAFF.

This clone was seen once. The rearrangement uses TRBV5-4 and TRBJ1-6, with 8 bases aligning to TRBD1. The CDR3 length is 14 residues. The germline V gene encodes CDR1 SGHNT and CDR2 YYREEE (reference sequence). V lost 4 bases and J lost 8; bases outside the gene matches: 5. CDR3: CASSQTGAHSPLHF. CDR3 nucleotides: TGTGCCAGCAGCCAGACAGGGGCACATTCACCCCTCCACTTT.

The J gene is TRBJ2-5, the V gene TRBV18; TRBD2 agrees at 11 bases. The CDR3 extends over 15 amino acids. V was clipped by 0 bases and J by 6 bases; unmatched bases: 3. CDR1 and CDR2 from the germline V gene are KGHSH and LQKENI. The CDR3: CASSPPGLAEKTQYF. CDR3 DNA: TGTGCCAGCTCACCACCGGGACTAGCGGAGAAGACCCAGTACTTC. Together with reference TRBV18 and TRBJ2-5, the CDR3 gives the full variable domain: NAGVMQNPRHLVRRRGQEARLRCSPMKGHSHVYWYRQLPEEGLKFMVYLQKENIIDESGMPKERFSAEFPKEGPSILRIQQVVRGDSAAYFCASSPPGLAEKTQYFGPGTRLLVL.